A selection of T cell receptor beta chains follows, all from one sample in a study of CD8 T cells in ankylosing spondylitis. From the 5' RACE reads, TCRdb called clonotypes with MiXCR, one entry per CDR3 protein. The sample shows fewer than 400,000 distinct CDR3 sequences, 14% to 15% of them seen only once. The sequenced sample consisted of blood, either unsorted or a sorted T cell fraction (not recorded which). Receptor source: a male donor with ankylosing spondylitis or in good health (not recorded which). Both conserved end residues are part of each CDR3. A D gene is named only where the DNA matches it firmly. Clone size is given for some rows only: seen once, a few or many times, or a class if the clone is expanded.

TRBJ2-7 | - | 14 | - | TRBV5-1 | TGCGCCAGCAGCCCGGCGAGGGGGTCCTACGAGCAGTACTTC | CASSPARGSYEQYF
TRBJ1-5 | - | 14 | - | TRBV20-1 | TGCAGTGCTACTCAGGGCTATAGCAATCAGCCCCAGCATTTT | CSATQGYSNQPQHF
TRBJ1-5 | - | 15 | - | TRBV19 | TGTGCCAGTAGTATAGGCCGGGGGAGCAATCAGCCCCAGCATTTT | CASSIGRGSNQPQHF
TRBJ2-5 | few | 13 | - | TRBV12-3/TRBV12-4 | TGTGCCAGCAGTTTGAGAGGTTTGGGGACCCAGTACTTC | CASSLRGLGTQYF
TRBJ2-4 | - | 15 | TRBD2 | TRBV10-3 | TGTGCCATCAGTGATGACGCGGGAGGGGCAAACATTCAGTACTTC | CAISDDAGGANIQYF
TRBJ2-5 | - | 14 | - | TRBV5-1 | TGCGCCAGCAGCCCCAGGGGAGGCGAAGAGACCCAGTACTTC | CASSPRGGEETQYF
TRBJ2-2 | - | 15 | - | TRBV9 | TGTGCCGGCTCGCGGGGGCGGGAGACCACCGGGGAGCTGTTTTTT | CAGSRGRETTGELFF
TRBJ2-7 | - | 12 | - | TRBV29-1 | TGCAGCGTGGCCCCAGGGTACTACGAGCAGTACTTC | CSVAPGYYEQYF
TRBJ2-3 | few | 15 | - | TRBV4-1 | TGCGCCAGCAGCCAAGCCCGGATTCCCCCCTATGGCCAGTATTTT | CASSQARIPPYGQYF
TRBJ2-5 | few | 17 | TRBD2 | TRBV20-1 | TGCAGTGCCTACCTACCGACTAGCGGGGGCCCTGGGGAGACCCAGTACTTC | CSAYLPTSGGPGETQYF
TRBJ2-2 | few | 15 | TRBD1 | TRBV2 | TGTGCCAGCAGCGGAACAGGGGGCGCCACCGGGGAGCTGTTTTTT | CASSGTGGATGELFF
TRBJ2-5 | - | 16 | - | TRBV7-2 | TGTGCCAGCAGCCGTCCGGGCAGCGCACTACAAGAGACCCAGTACTTC | CASSRPGSALQETQYF
TRBJ2-3 | - | 16 | TRBD1 | TRBV3-1 | TGTGCCAGCAGCCGCTTGGACAGGGTCCCCACAGATACGCAGTATTTT | CASSRLDRVPTDTQYF
TRBJ1-2 | few | 14 | - | TRBV5-1 | TGCGCCAGCAGCTCGGGAGGGAGTAACAATGGCTACACCTTC | CASSSGGSNNGYTF
TRBJ2-5 | few | 18 | TRBD2 | TRBV2 | TGTGCCAGCAGTGAATTCGGGACTAGCGGGGTTTTTGCAGAGACCCAGTACTTC | CASSEFGTSGVFAETQYF
TRBJ2-1 | few | 15 | - | TRBV2 | TGTGCCAGCAGTGAATATGGAGAGGGGGGCAATGAGCAGTTCTTC | CASSEYGEGGNEQFF
TRBJ2-1 | - | 17 | TRBD1 | TRBV5-1 | TGCGCCAGCAGCTTGGCCCCACCCGGACAGGGGAACAATGTGCAGTTCTTC | CASSLAPPGQGNNVQFF
TRBJ2-3 | many | 13 | - | TRBV10-3 | TGTGCCATCAGTGAGTCTAGATCGCATACGCAGTATTTT | CAISESRSHTQYF
TRBJ2-1 | - | 12 | - | TRBV10-1 | TGCGCCAGCAGTGAACAATACAATGAGCAGTTCTTC | CASSEQYNEQFF
TRBJ1-6 | few | 15 | - | TRBV12-3/TRBV12-4 | TGTGCCAGCAGTTTCGGCGGCCGGGTTTATTCACCCCTCCACTTT | CASSFGGRVYSPLHF
TRBJ2-6 | - | 17 | - | TRBV18 | TGTGCCAGCTCATCAGACCGAGCGGTCTCTGGGGCCAACGTCCTGACTTTC | CASSSDRAVSGANVLTF
TRBJ1-5 | few | 13 | - | TRBV6-1 | TGTGCCAGCAGTGAACGGAGGGGCCAGCCCCAGCATTTT | CASSERRGQPQHF
TRBJ2-5 | - | 17 | TRBD2 | TRBV30 | TGTGCCTGGACCCCCTCGTGGCTAGCGGGCCGACAAGAGACCCAGTACTTC | CAWTPSWLAGRQETQYF
TRBJ2-1 | - | 12 | - | TRBV29-1 | TGCAGCGCCCACCTACCATCCAATGAGCAGTTCTTC | CSAHLPSNEQFF
TRBJ2-3 | few | 15 | - | TRBV27 | TGTGCCAGCAGTATAACAGCGGGCAGCACAGATACGCAGTATTTT | CASSITAGSTDTQYF
TRBJ2-7 | many | 12 | - | TRBV6-1 | TGTGCCAGCAGTGAAGATATCTACGAGCAGTACTTC | CASSEDIYEQYF
TRBJ2-5 | many | 13 | - | TRBV19 | TGTGCCAGTAGTATGGGACGGGCAGAGACCCAGTACTTC | CASSMGRAETQYF
TRBJ2-1 | few | 15 | TRBD2 | TRBV6-5 | TGTGCCAGCAGGTTACTAGCGGTGTCCTACAATGAGCAGTTCTTC | CASRLLAVSYNEQFF
TRBJ1-6 | few | 14 | - | TRBV7-9 | TGTGCCAGCAGCCCTGAAGGATACAATTCACCCCTCCACTTT | CASSPEGYNSPLHF
TRBJ1-3 | - | 15 | - | TRBV10-3 | TGTGCCATCAGTGACCTGACGAGCTCTGGAAACACCATATATTTT | CAISDLTSSGNTIYF
TRBJ2-3 | - | 18 | TRBD2 | TRBV3-1 | TGTGCCAGCAGCCAAGATCATTCGCGGGGGAGCGTCCCAGATACGCAGTATTTT | CASSQDHSRGSVPDTQYF
TRBJ1-5 | few | 16 | TRBD1 | TRBV2 | TGTGCCAGCAACCGGGACAGGGCTCAAGGCAATCAGCCCCAGCATTTT | CASNRDRAQGNQPQHF
TRBJ1-6 | - | 13 | - | TRBV25-1 | TGTGCCAGCTCGGGACCGAAAGGTTCACCCCTCCACTTT | CASSGPKGSPLHF
TRBJ1-2 | - | 14 | - | TRBV20-1 | TGCAGTGCTAGAAATTCTCGAAGTAACTATGGCTACACCTTC | CSARNSRSNYGYTF
TRBJ2-3 | few | 18 | TRBD2 | TRBV11-1 | TGTGCCAGCAGCTCCTGGACTAGCGGGGGAACTAGCACAGATACGCAGTATTTT | CASSSWTSGGTSTDTQYF
TRBJ2-7 | few | 14 | - | TRBV5-1 | TGCGCCAGCAGCCAGCCTGGGATTCTCTACGAGCAGTACTTC | CASSQPGILYEQYF
TRBJ2-1 | few | 13 | - | TRBV5-1 | TGCGCCAGCAGCTTGGAAGTAACAAATGAGCAGTTCTTC | CASSLEVTNEQFF
TRBJ2-7 | - | 15 | - | TRBV20-1 | TGCAGTGCTCCTGACCGGCGGGGACACGGTTACGAGCAGTACTTC | CSAPDRRGHGYEQYF
TRBJ2-7 | many | 12 | - | TRBV20-1 | TGCAGTGCTAGCCGGGGAGACAACGAGCAGTACTTC | CSASRGDNEQYF
TRBJ2-2 | - | 13 | TRBD1 | TRBV29-1 | TGCAGTGCCCTAGACAGGGGGCCCGGGGAGCTGTTTTTT | CSALDRGPGELFF
TRBJ2-3 | few | 14 | - | TRBV6-1 | TGTGCCAGCAGAAACGGGGTGGTGGCAGATACGCAGTATTTT | CASRNGVVADTQYF
TRBJ2-7 | few | 17 | TRBD2 | TRBV3-1 | TGTGCCAGCAGCCAAGATTTGAAGCGGGGACTCTCCTACGAGCAGTACTTC | CASSQDLKRGLSYEQYF